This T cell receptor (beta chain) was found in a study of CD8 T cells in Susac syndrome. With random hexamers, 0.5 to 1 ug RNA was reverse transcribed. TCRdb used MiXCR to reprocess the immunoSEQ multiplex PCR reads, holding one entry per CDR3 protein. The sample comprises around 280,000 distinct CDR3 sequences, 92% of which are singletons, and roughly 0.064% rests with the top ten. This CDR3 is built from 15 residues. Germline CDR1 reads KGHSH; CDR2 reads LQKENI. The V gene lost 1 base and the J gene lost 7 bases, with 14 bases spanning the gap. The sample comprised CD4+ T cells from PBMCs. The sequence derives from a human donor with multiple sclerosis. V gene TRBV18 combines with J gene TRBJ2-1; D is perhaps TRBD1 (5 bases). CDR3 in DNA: TGTGCCAGCTCACCACAGGGGATCTCAGGGAATGAGCAGTTCTTC. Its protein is CASSPQGISGNEQFF.